What follows is one T cell receptor beta chain and its context. Its matching antigen is unknown. This record belongs to a study of Ad26.COV2.S vaccination and SARS-CoV-2 variants. Study in general: Donor was one of the participants in the Ad26.COV2.S arm of the COV1001 trial.

Treatment indicated: over 15 received Ad26.COV2.S at low or high dose, single or two shots; about 5 received placebo; per-sample allocation not given. Day 63 following the first vaccine or placebo injection was when the samples were taken. Aged 18-55 years, donor was enrolled in Boston in about 2020. Vaccine was an Ad26 vector expressing Wuhan-strain SARS-CoV-2 spike. Overall study results and limits: Reported post-vaccination CD8+ and CD4+ T cell responses to spike showed substantial breadth.

This CDR3 spans 15 amino acids. V lost 0 bases to trimming and J lost 8 bases, with 14 bases between them. Germline V lookup: CDR1 SGDLS, CDR2 YYNGEE. The protocol was immunoSEQ multiplex PCR, while the TCRdb copy is restricted to in-frame clones and leaves out a portion. The sample yields 300,000 to 400,000 clones, roughly 84% seen once. The chain is built from TRBV9 and TRBJ1-4, with D tentatively TRBD1 (6 bases). The sample was peripheral blood, taken in a trial of Ad26.COV2.S vaccine versus placebo. The sequence was collected from a person between 18 and 60 years old who received the Ad26.COV2.S COVID-19 vaccine or a placebo. The CDR3 spells CASSVASGGREKLFF. The CDR3 bases are TGTGCCAGCAGCGTAGCCAGCGGGGGGCGCGAAAAACTGTTTTTT.